This entry features one TCR beta chain sequence. What it binds is not known. The record originates from a study of beta chain features in type 1 diabetes. Regarding the study as a whole: In all four CD4+ subsets, TCRB CDR3 length was significantly, moderately reduced in type 1 diabetes.

Every isolated RNA sample was fully reverse transcribed, so sequencing captured expressed TCRB transcripts. TCRdb's table, derived via immunoSEQ multiplex PCR, lists solely in-frame clones and lacks some. The sample lists approximately 160,000 clones, around 10% occurring once. The germline gives CDR1 SGHTA, CDR2 FQGNSA. V lost 1 base to trimming and J lost 6 bases, with 13 bases between them. This CDR3 is built from 14 residues. This clonotype was sampled from a man aged 25-45 years with type 1 diabetes. The chain carries TRBV7-2 and TRBJ2-7, with D maybe TRBD2 (5 bases). The sample was central memory CD4+ T cells from blood. CDR3 residues: CASSLGAEVGEQYF. The CDR3 DNA sequence: TGTGCCAGCAGCTTAGGAGCGGAGGTGGGCGAGCAGTACTTC. The whole variable domain, filled in from reference TRBV7-2 and TRBJ2-7, reads GAGVSQSPSNKVTEKGKDVELRCDPISGHTALYWYRQSLGQGLEFLIYFQGNSAPDKSGLPSDRFSAERTGGSVSTLTIQRTQQEDSAVYLCASSLGAEVGEQYFGPGTRLTVT.